Here is one T cell receptor (beta chain) with its context. This CDR3 comprises 13 residues. With 1 base clipped from V and 8 bases from J, the junction kept 6 bases outside the gene matches. From germline, CDR1 is SQVTM and CDR2 ANQGSEA. This sample stems from a study of blood T cell repertoires in COVID-19. The protocol was immunoSEQ multiplex PCR, while the TCRdb copy is restricted to in-frame clones and leaves out a portion. The sample records around 160,000 clones, approximately 80% being singletons. Specimen: PBMCs or T cells enriched from blood (not recorded which). J is TRBJ1-2 and V is TRBV29-1; 8 bases match TRBD1. This sequence was found in a man between 50 and 59 years old who had recovered from COVID-19. CDR3 loop: CSVEAMDREGYTF. The CDR3 coding sequence is TGCAGCGTTGAAGCTATGGACAGGGAAGGCTACACCTTC.